The 26 T cell receptor beta chains below were found in one sample sequenced in a study of T cell responses to AZD1222 COVID-19 vaccine. Generated by immunoSEQ multiplex PCR, the TCRdb table keeps only in-frame clones and is missing some. The table has approximately 140,000 clones, under 95% seen once; the top ten hold approximately 5.2%. The input for sequencing was peripheral blood, taken on day 0 of AZD1222 vaccination. These receptors were taken from an adult in good health.

This chain connects TRBV6-2 or TRBV6-3 to TRBJ1-1; D gene unclear. Germline V gene data show CDR1 as MNHEY and CDR2 as SVGEGT. Trimming cost V 3 bases and J 4 bases, with 6 bases left between them. There are 12 residues in the CDR3. This CDR3 reads CASSYVATEAFF. The CDR3 DNA follows: TGTGCCAGCAGTTATGTCGCCACTGAAGCTTTCTTT.

This clone showed up just once. The V and J genes are TRBV19 and TRBJ2-7; 10 positions agree with TRBD2. The germline gives CDR1 LNHDA, CDR2 SQIVND (reference sequence). The CDR3 runs to 15 residues. J was trimmed by 3 bases and V by 5 bases; bases with no gene match: 7. This CDR3 is CASSAGLADHYEQYF. CDR3 in DNA: TGTGCCAGTAGTGCAGGACTAGCGGATCACTACGAGCAGTACTTC.

The CDR3 spells CSANQETQYF. The CDR3 bases are TGCAGTGCCAATCAAGAGACCCAGTACTTC. The J gene is TRBJ2-5, the V gene TRBV20-1; no clear D. The V end lost 6 bases, the J end lost 2 bases, and 4 bases lay between the germline ends. CDR1 is DFQATT and CDR2 is SNEGSKA in the germline V gene (reference sequence). The CDR3 length is 10 residues.

The genes are TRBV3-1 (or the pseudogene TRBV3-2) and TRBJ2-7, with D tentatively TRBD1 or TRBD2 (5 bases each). Deletions cut 6 bases from V and 3 bases from J, with 9 bases between. CDR1 is LGHDT, CDR2 YNNKEL, per germline (reference sequence). This CDR3 spans 12 amino acids. CDR3 amino acids: CASSMGDYEQYF. The CDR3 coding sequence is TGTGCCAGCAGTATGGGGGACTACGAGCAGTACTTC.

The rearrangement links TRBV10-3 to TRBJ2-7, with TRBD1 matching over 9 bases. Losses at the gene ends were 4 bases for V and 2 bases for J; bases not matched to a gene: 6. This CDR3 has 15 amino acids. Germline values: CDR1 ENHRY, CDR2 SYGVKD. CDR3 amino acids: CAISGPGQGAYEQYF. CDR3 coding DNA: TGTGCCATCAGTGGCCCGGGACAGGGAGCCTACGAGCAGTACTTC.

This clone has just one count. This chain joins TRBV28 and TRBJ1-2; TRBD1 might be the D (6 bases). Trimming stripped 8 bases from V and 4 bases from J, with 20 bases between. Germline-derived CDR1 and CDR2 are MDHEN and SYDVKM. This CDR3 spans 15 amino acids. The CDR3 loop reads CASVAELLGAYGYTF. The CDR3 coding sequence is TGTGCCAGCGTGGCGGAACTCTTGGGGGCCTATGGCTACACCTTC.

The chain carries TRBV2 and TRBJ2-4, with D possibly TRBD1 on 6 matching bases. Germline CDR1 reads SNHLY; CDR2 reads FYNNEI. The length of the CDR3 is 18 residues. The V end lost 7 bases, the J end lost 0 bases, and 22 bases lay between the germline ends. The CDR3 sequence: CASTNQGWGHLAKNIQYF. CDR3 DNA sequence: TGTGCCAGCACCAACCAGGGTTGGGGGCACCTAGCCAAAAACATTCAGTACTTC.

The V and J genes are TRBV5-6 and TRBJ2-5; D unclear. Germline values: CDR1 SGHDT, CDR2 YYEEEE. The CDR3 totals 14 residues. Deletions cut 0 bases from V and 7 bases from J, with 13 bases between. Here the CDR3 reads CASSLDGVWGTQYF. The CDR3 coding sequence is TGTGCCAGCAGCTTGGATGGGGTTTGGGGGACCCAGTACTTC.

The rearrangement joins TRBV7-3 to TRBJ1-1; TRBD1 might be the D (6 bases). The CDR3 loop spans 14 amino acids. Trimming left V 5 bases short and J 4 bases short, with 14 bases between. Germline CDR1 is SGHTA and CDR2 is FQGTGA. The CDR3 nucleotides read TGTGCCAGCAGCCCGGACAGAGGGAGCACTGAAGCTTTCTTT. This encodes CASSPDRGSTEAFF.

The rearrangement links TRBV4-3 to TRBJ1-4, with 7 bases matching TRBD1. Per the germline V gene, CDR1 is LGHNA and CDR2 is YSLEER. The CDR3 runs 15 residues. V gave up 4 bases and J gave up 8 bases; unmatched junction bases: 10. DNA of the CDR3: TGCGCCAGCAGCCGGTTACTTGGACAGGACGAAAAACTGTTTTTT. This gives the protein CASSRLLGQDEKLFF.

About this clone: Other DNA sequences within the sample encode an identical CDR3. V usage is TRBV18 and J usage is TRBJ2-7; TRBD1 is a possible D gene (6 bases). V was trimmed by 3 bases and J by 5 bases, leaving 8 bases between them. In germline, CDR1 is KGHSH, CDR2 LQKENI. There are 12 residues in the CDR3. The CDR3, as DNA: TGTGCCAGCTCACCGACAGGCGACGAGCAGTACTTC. It specifies CASSPTGDEQYF. The full variable domain, completed using reference TRBV18 and TRBJ2-7, is NAGVMQNPRHLVRRRGQEARLRCSPMKGHSHVYWYRQLPEEGLKFMVYLQKENIIDESGMPKERFSAEFPKEGPSILRIQQVVRGDSAAYFCASSPTGDEQYFGPGTRLTVT.

The chain couples TRBV28 to TRBJ1-6, with a weak D call TRBD1 (5 bases). The CDR3 totals 14 residues. The V gene lost 6 bases and the J gene lost 8 bases, with 14 bases spanning the gap. The V gene's germline CDR1 is MDHEN and CDR2 SYDVKM. The CDR3 DNA reads TGTGCCAGCAGGCTTCAGGGAAAGGATTCACCCCTCCACTTT. It specifies CASRLQGKDSPLHF.

This clone showed up just once. The rearrangement joins TRBV4-3 to TRBJ2-7, with 7 nucleotides matching TRBD1. After removal of 0 bases from V and 2 bases from J, the junction contained 10 bases not matched to a gene. Per germline, CDR1 LGHNA and CDR2 YSLEER. The CDR3 spans 17 residues. CDR3 region: CASSQDYDRESPYEQYF. As DNA, the CDR3 is TGCGCCAGCAGCCAAGATTACGACAGGGAATCCCCCTACGAGCAGTACTTC.

The rearrangement links TRBV7-9 to TRBJ2-7; no clear D. Germline V gene lookup returns CDR1 SEHNR and CDR2 FQNEAQ (reference sequence). This CDR3 has 14 residues. Trimming shortened V by 10 bases and J by 1 base, and 17 bases separated the two germline ends. CDR3 nucleotide sequence: TGTGCCATCGCTCCGGACGCCAGGTCCTACGAGCAGTACTTC. This sequence encodes CAIAPDARSYEQYF.

The chain has TRBV19 and TRBJ1-4; 9 positions match TRBD1. Looked up from germline, CDR1 is LNHDA and CDR2 is SQIVND (reference sequence). The CDR3 consists of 13 residues. The V and J ends lost 8 bases and 8 bases, in that order; junction bases with no gene match: 6. This CDR3 reads CASAGTGQEKLFF. DNA of the CDR3: TGTGCCAGTGCTGGGACAGGGCAAGAAAAACTGTTTTTT.

The rearrangement links TRBV18 to TRBJ2-5, with 7 bases fitting TRBD2. Germline V gives CDR1 KGHSH, CDR2 LQKENI. This CDR3 region has 18 residues. Losses at the gene ends were 4 bases for V and 3 bases for J; bases not matched to a gene: 17. The CDR3 nucleotides read TGTGCCAGCTCACTGGAACAAGAGACTAGCTTACTTAAAGAGACCCAGTACTTC. Protein product: CASSLEQETSLLKETQYF.

The gene calls are TRBV4-2 and TRBJ2-2; tentative D call: TRBD2 (6 bases). The germline V gene encodes CDR1 LGHNA and CDR2 YNFKEQ. The CDR3 length is 16 residues. V was cut by 1 base and J by 6 bases, with 15 bases left in between. The CDR3 spells CASSQGTMGGAGELFF. CDR3 nucleotides: TGTGCCAGCAGCCAAGGTACTATGGGAGGTGCCGGGGAGCTGTTTTTT.

The rearrangement links TRBV19 to TRBJ2-7; D may match TRBD1 or TRBD2 (5 bases each). The CDR3 consists of 14 residues. Germline CDR1 reads LNHDA; CDR2 reads SQIVND (reference sequence). Trimming removed 2 bases from V and 2 bases from J, with 10 bases in between. CDR3 DNA sequence: TGTGCCAGTAGTATAAGGGGACGGACCTACGAGCAGTACTTC. This translates into CASSIRGRTYEQYF.

A single count supports this clone. The rearrangement links TRBV19 to TRBJ1-2; D is undetermined. The V and J ends lost 5 bases and 5 bases respectively, with 15 bases between them. Germline V gene lookup returns CDR1 LNHDA and CDR2 SQIVND (reference sequence). This CDR3 region has 14 residues. CDR3 coding DNA: TGTGCCAGTAGTGTCGCAGCCTCGCCTTATGGCTACACCTTC. This gives the protein CASSVAASPYGYTF.

V and J are TRBV9 and TRBJ1-5; the D is unclear. V dropped 0 bases and J dropped 7 bases, with 17 bases sitting between them. CDR3 length: 16 amino acids. From germline, CDR1 is SGDLS and CDR2 YYNGEE. As DNA, the CDR3 is TGTGCCAGCAGCGTAGGTGGCAGCAACGCATGGCAGCCCCAGCATTTT. Its translation is CASSVGGSNAWQPQHF.

About this clone itself: At the DNA level, this CDR3 is encoded by other sequences in the same sample as well. The rearrangement uses TRBV9 and TRBJ2-3; 7 nucleotides match TRBD1. The CDR3 sequence is 15 residues long. The V and J ends lost 0 bases and 3 bases, in that order; junction bases with no gene match: 4. The V gene's germline CDR1 is SGDLS and CDR2 YYNGEE. CDR3 region: CASSVEQGRTDTQYF. The CDR3 bases are TGTGCCAGCAGCGTAGAACAGGGGCGGACAGATACGCAGTATTTT.

This rearrangement joins TRBV28 to TRBJ2-1; TRBD2 matches at 9 bases. CDR1 and CDR2 from the germline V gene are MDHEN and SYDVKM. Trimming cost V 5 bases and J 4 bases; bases outside gene matches: 6. The CDR3 extends over 15 amino acids. DNA of the CDR3: TGTGCCAGCAGTCCCTTAGCGGGGGCTTACAATGAGCAGTTCTTC. Translating gives CASSPLAGAYNEQFF.

The chain is built from TRBV27 and TRBJ1-1; 9 positions agree with TRBD1. There are 11 residues in the CDR3. Germline CDR1 reads MNHEY; CDR2 reads SMNVEV (reference sequence). Trimming removed 6 bases from V and 7 bases from J; junction bases left unmatched: 0. The DNA for the CDR3 is TGTGCCAGCAGGGGACAGGGTGAAGCTTTCTTT. It is translated as CASRGQGEAFF.

The chain has TRBV7-9 and TRBJ2-5; D may correspond to TRBD1 or TRBD2 (5 bases each). CDR3 length: 13 amino acids. Looked up from germline, CDR1 is SEHNR and CDR2 is FQNEAQ (reference sequence). V lost 5 bases to trimming and J lost 4 bases, with 11 bases between them. CDR3 region: CASSRDGGETQYF. The CDR3 nucleotides are TGTGCCAGCAGCCGGGACGGAGGAGAGACCCAGTACTTC.

This rearrangement joins TRBV7-8 to TRBJ2-1; D is tentatively TRBD1 or TRBD2 (6 bases each). CDR3 length: 16 amino acids. V dropped 5 bases and J dropped 2 bases, with 16 bases sitting between them. Germline V gene sequence: CDR1 SGHVS, CDR2 FQNEAQ. The CDR3 sequence is CASSPTGASPYNEQFF. The CDR3 nucleotides read TGTGCCAGCAGCCCGACGGGGGCGTCCCCCTACAATGAGCAGTTCTTC.

The V call is TRBV6-5, the J call TRBJ2-5; possibly TRBD1 for D (6 bases). Germline loops: CDR1 MNHEY, CDR2 SVGAGI. The CDR3 length is 14 residues. V lost 0 bases and J 3 bases, leaving 8 bases between the germline ends. The CDR3 coding sequence is TGTGCCAGCAGTTACTCGGCAGGGGAAGAGACCCAGTACTTC. As protein: CASSYSAGEETQYF.